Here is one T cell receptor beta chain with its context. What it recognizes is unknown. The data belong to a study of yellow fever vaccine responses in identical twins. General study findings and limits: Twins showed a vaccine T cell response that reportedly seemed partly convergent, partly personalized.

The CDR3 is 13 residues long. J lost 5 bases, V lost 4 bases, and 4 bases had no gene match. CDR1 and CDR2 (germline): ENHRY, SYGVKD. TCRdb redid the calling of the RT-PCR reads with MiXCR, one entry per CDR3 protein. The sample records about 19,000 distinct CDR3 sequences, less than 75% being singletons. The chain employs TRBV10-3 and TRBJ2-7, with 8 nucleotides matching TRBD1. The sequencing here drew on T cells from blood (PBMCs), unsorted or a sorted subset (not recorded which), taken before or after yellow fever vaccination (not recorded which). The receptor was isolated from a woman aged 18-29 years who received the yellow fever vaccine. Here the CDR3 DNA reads TGTGCCATCAGTGCGGACAGGGATAACGAGCAGTACGTC. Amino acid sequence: CAISADRDNEQYV.